This T cell receptor (beta chain) was retrieved from a study of blood T cell repertoires in COVID-19. Across the study: The United States, Italy and Spain supplied acute and convalescent COVID-19 samples. PBMCs, B-cell-depleted T cells, or T cells were the source of the cDNA or gDNA that made up the material.

This CDR3 comprises 16 residues. Germline V CDR1 and CDR2: MGHRA, YSYEKL. Trimming removed 4 bases from V and 4 bases from J; junction bases left unmatched: 11. How the authors handled the data: Amplification of reference gene primers was used by the study to estimate nucleated cell counts. The data were produced by immunoSEQ multiplex PCR, yet TCRdb's version contains in-frame clones alone and is incomplete. That table furnishes V, J and clone size, whereas the DNA furnished D and trimming. The sample has under 85,000 clones, approximately 86% seen once. This rearrangement joins TRBV4-1 to TRBJ2-3, with TRBD1 identical over 7 bases. This TCR was recovered from a human donor in a cohort sampled during active COVID-19. Sequenced: peripheral blood. The CDR3 DNA is TGCGCCAGCAGCCGAGGAGCGGCCCAGGGGGCAGATACGCAGTATTTT. Encoded protein: CASSRGAAQGADTQYF.